This TCR beta chain was profiled in a study of shared clonotypes between healthy human individuals. Study-wide context: CD4 naive and memory got three plates each, CD8 naive two, CD8 memory one. General study findings and limits: Clonotype sharing among donors likely depends on sequencing depth. Approximately 5.3% was the fraction of naive CD4 clonotypes found shared across several donors.

This table comes from immunoSEQ multiplex PCR, and its TCRdb copy is limited to in-frame clones, with some not included. The sample carries around 350,000 clones, around four fifths recorded once. On this clone itself: No antigen is known for it.

The CDR3 runs 14 residues. Germline V gives CDR1 LNHDA, CDR2 SQIVND (reference sequence). Trimming pared 4 bases from V and 8 bases from J, leaving 14 bases between. The source material was memory CD4+ T cells sorted from blood. Regarding subset: CD45RA-negative fraction. The chain links TRBV19 to TRBJ1-4; D is unclear. This receptor was taken from a man between 25 and 39 years old in good health. CDR3 nucleotides: TGTGCCAGTAGTAGGGGATCTGGAGTGGAAAAACTGTTTTTT. The encoded protein is CASSRGSGVEKLFF.